Each of the 30 T cell receptor beta chains below was sequenced from the same sample in a study of T cell responses to AZD1222 COVID-19 vaccine. Libraries were prepared by immunoSEQ multiplex PCR; TCRdb keeps only in-frame clonotypes and omits some of them. The top ten clones hold approximately 3.9% of a sample with 150,000 to 200,000 clones, just over 90% of them seen once. Sequencing was performed on peripheral blood, taken on day 0 of AZD1222 vaccination. These receptors all come from an adult in good health.

The chain has TRBV5-1 and TRBJ2-1; TRBD1 agrees at 11 bases. After removal of 0 bases from V and 6 bases from J, the junction contained 2 bases not matched to a gene. Germline CDR1 SGHRS, CDR2 YFSETQ. CDR3 length: 15 residues. The CDR3 nucleotides read TGCGCCAGCAGCTTGGGTGGGACAGGGGGCAATGAGCAGTTCTTC. Protein sequence: CASSLGGTGGNEQFF.

The chain links TRBV19 to TRBJ2-7; 13 bases line up with TRBD2. CDR3 length equals 15 residues. With V trimmed by 6 bases and J by 6 bases, 8 bases remained unmatched. Germline-derived CDR1 and CDR2 are LNHDA and SQIVND (reference sequence). The CDR3: CASSRLAGGRSEQYF. Written as DNA, the CDR3 is TGTGCCAGTAGCAGACTAGCGGGAGGTCGAAGCGAGCAGTACTTC.

This chain joins TRBV20-1 and TRBJ2-7; no definite D call. The CDR3 runs to 11 residues. Germline CDR1 DFQATT, CDR2 SNEGSKA (reference sequence). The V end lost 5 bases, the J end lost 5 bases, and 10 bases lay between the germline ends. The CDR3 here is CSAPQYNEQYF. As DNA, the CDR3 is TGCAGTGCTCCACAGTACAACGAGCAGTACTTC.

This chain links TRBV5-1 with TRBJ1-2, with 7 bases lining up with TRBD1. Germline V gene sequence: CDR1 SGHRS, CDR2 YFSETQ. Trimming at V came to 4 bases and at J to 7 bases, leaving 7 bases not matched to a gene. The CDR3 runs to 13 residues. This CDR3 reads CASSVTGEGGYTF. In DNA form, the CDR3 reads TGCGCCAGCAGCGTAACAGGGGAGGGTGGCTACACCTTC.

The rearrangement joins TRBV6-5 to TRBJ1-5; the match to TRBD1 covers 8 bases. Germline CDR1 reads MNHEY; CDR2 reads SVGAGI. V gave up 5 bases and J gave up 4 bases; unmatched junction bases: 7. There are 15 residues in the CDR3. The CDR3 bases are TGTGCCAGCAGTCCGGACAGGGTTAAGAATCAGCCCCAGCATTTT. Translation gives CASSPDRVKNQPQHF.

V usage is TRBV11-3 and J usage is TRBJ2-1, with D possibly TRBD1 on 6 matching bases. CDR3 length equals 17 residues. The germline CDR1 and CDR2 sequences are SGHNT and YENEEA. The V and J ends lost 2 bases and 10 bases respectively, with 24 bases between them. CDR3 DNA: TGTGCCAGCAGCTTACCCCGAGGGGGAGTAGGTCCCAGAGAGCAGTTCTTC. Protein: CASSLPRGGVGPREQFF.

V usage is TRBV19 and J usage is TRBJ2-5; D not resolved. This CDR3 spans 14 amino acids. The V gene lost 9 bases and the J gene lost 1 base, with 15 bases spanning the gap. The V gene's germline CDR1 is LNHDA and CDR2 SQIVND (reference sequence). Here the CDR3 reads CASEPTPGQETQYF. The DNA for the CDR3 is TGTGCCAGCGAACCGACCCCGGGCCAAGAGACCCAGTACTTC.

The chain couples TRBV5-6 to TRBJ1-4, with 9 bases identical to TRBD1. V trimming: 3 bases; J trimming: 5 bases; junction bases outside the gene matches: 5. The CDR3 has 15 residues. Germline V lookup: CDR1 SGHDT, CDR2 YYEEEE. The CDR3 DNA sequence: TGTGCCAGCAGCTACTTCGGACAGGGGAATGAAAAACTGTTTTTT. Translated: CASSYFGQGNEKLFF.

The chain is built from TRBV4-2 and TRBJ2-6; D remains unclear. V was cut by 0 bases and J by 4 bases, with 10 bases left in between. Germline V CDR1 and CDR2: LGHNA, YNFKEQ. The CDR3 is 16 amino acids. The CDR3 coding sequence is TGTGCCAGCAGCCAAGAAGAAGCTCGGGGGGCCAACGTCCTGACTTTC. It yields the protein CASSQEEARGANVLTF.

The chain links TRBV7-9 to TRBJ2-7, with TRBD1 matching 9 bases. There are 16 residues in the CDR3. CDR1 and CDR2 (germline): SEHNR, FQNEAQ (reference sequence). J was trimmed by 1 base and V by 0 bases; bases with no gene match: 4. The CDR3 sequence is CASSLALGQGSYEQYF. The CDR3, as DNA: TGTGCCAGCAGCTTAGCGCTGGGACAGGGATCCTACGAGCAGTACTTC.

The V and J genes are TRBV5-6 and TRBJ2-7; no clear D. Germline V gene data show CDR1 as SGHDT and CDR2 as YYEEEE. This CDR3 contains 11 residues. V gave up 2 bases and J gave up 7 bases, with 7 bases separating them. Here the CDR3 DNA reads TGTGCCAGCAGCTTACACGTAGAGCAGTACTTC. Its protein is CASSLHVEQYF.

J is TRBJ2-7 and V is TRBV16; D possibly corresponds to TRBD1 (5 bases). Trimming took 8 bases from V and 2 from J, leaving 16 bases between them. The CDR3 is 14 amino acids. CDR1 is KGHSY, CDR2 FQNENV, per germline. This chain's CDR3 is CASHVQGATYEQYF. The DNA of the CDR3 is TGTGCCAGCCACGTCCAGGGCGCAACCTACGAGCAGTACTTC.

Regarding this clone: Distinct nucleotide sequences in the sample also encode this CDR3. The rearrangement links TRBV6-5 to TRBJ1-5; 7 bases align to TRBD1. This CDR3 comprises 15 residues. Looked up from germline, CDR1 is MNHEY and CDR2 is SVGAGI. V lost 2 bases, J lost 4 bases, and 5 bases stayed unmatched. The CDR3 reads CASSYGGGGNQPQHF. CDR3 DNA sequence: TGTGCCAGCAGTTACGGAGGGGGCGGGAATCAGCCCCAGCATTTT.

This chain joins TRBV19 and TRBJ1-6; TRBD1 aligns across 11 bases. Trimming took 4 bases from V and 10 from J; bases not matched to a gene: 6. The germline gives CDR1 LNHDA, CDR2 SQIVND (reference sequence). This CDR3 comprises 15 residues. The CDR3 here is CASSTGTGGWSPLHF. CDR3 coding DNA: TGTGCCAGTAGTACCGGGACAGGGGGTTGGTCACCCCTCCACTTT.

The rearrangement links TRBV5-5 to TRBJ2-5, with a tentative D call TRBD2 (5 bases). Germline CDR1 and CDR2: SGHKS and YYEKEE (reference sequence). Trimming pared 0 bases from V and 5 bases from J, leaving 11 bases between. The CDR3 covers 14 residues. The CDR3 DNA is TGTGCCAGCAGCTTGGCGGGGTCCGAGGAGACCCAGTACTTC. Amino acids: CASSLAGSEETQYF. Together with reference TRBV5-5 and TRBJ2-5, the CDR3 gives the full variable domain: DAGVTQSPTHLIKTRGQQVTLRCSPISGHKSVSWYQQVLGQGPQFIFQYYEKEERGRGNFPDRFSARQFPNYSSELNVNALLLGDSALYLCASSLAGSEETQYFGPGTRLLVL.

This clone was detected only once. The chain recombines TRBV3-1 (or the pseudogene TRBV3-2) with TRBJ1-5; the D gene is possibly TRBD1 (6 bases). V lost 1 base and J 0 bases, leaving 13 bases between the germline ends. This CDR3 is 17 amino acids long. The germline CDR1 and CDR2 sequences are LGHDT and YNNKEL (reference sequence). In DNA, the CDR3 is TGTGCCAGCAGCCAAGGGAGGGGGACATATAGCAATCAGCCCCAGCATTTT. Its protein is CASSQGRGTYSNQPQHF.

The chain joins TRBV7-9 to TRBJ2-5; 7 bases are a match to TRBD2. CDR3 length equals 14 residues. With 2 bases clipped from V and 2 bases from J, the junction kept 2 bases outside the gene matches. Germline V gene sequence: CDR1 SEHNR, CDR2 FQNEAQ (reference sequence). The CDR3 spells CASSLTSAQETQYF. For the CDR3, the DNA is TGTGCCAGCAGCTTAACTAGCGCGCAAGAGACCCAGTACTTC.

As concerns this clone: This CDR3 is also generated by other DNA sequences in the sample. CDR3: CASSYSSGGSYGYTF. CDR3 sequence (DNA): TGTGCCAGCAGTTACTCGAGCGGCGGATCCTATGGCTACACCTTC. The chain is built from TRBV6-5 and TRBJ1-2; D call uncertain. The CDR3 contains 15 residues. V lost 0 bases and J lost 4, with 12 bases in between. Germline CDR1 is MNHEY and CDR2 is SVGAGI.

This clone was recorded only once. The CDR3 sequence is CAWSKLPQGTASSYEQYF. The CDR3 coding sequence is TGTGCCTGGAGCAAATTACCTCAGGGGACCGCTAGCTCCTACGAGCAGTACTTC. The gene calls are TRBV30 and TRBJ2-7; a possible D gene is TRBD1 (6 bases). The CDR3 length is 18 residues. Trimming shortened V by 3 bases and J by 0 bases, and 24 bases separated the two germline ends. Germline V gene lookup returns CDR1 GTSNPN and CDR2 SVGIG (reference sequence).

CDR3 amino acids: CASSLVISPDVNYGYTF. CDR3 nucleotides: TGTGCCAGCAGCTTGGTAATCAGTCCCGACGTTAACTATGGCTACACCTTC. V and J are TRBV5-6 and TRBJ1-2, with D uncertain. Trimming pared 0 bases from V and 1 base from J, leaving 16 bases between. From germline, CDR1 is SGHDT and CDR2 YYEEEE. The CDR3 has 17 residues.

This rearrangement joins TRBV5-1 to TRBJ2-2; D remains ambiguous. Between the trimmed V and J ends, which lost 3 bases and 5 bases, there was a span of 8 bases. The CDR3 contains 13 residues. Germline-derived CDR1 and CDR2 are SGHRS and YFSETQ. CDR3 nucleotide sequence: TGCGCCAGCAGCTGGTTGGGGACCGGGGAGCTGTTTTTT. The encoded protein is CASSWLGTGELFF. Complete variable domain (other parts from reference TRBV5-1 and TRBJ2-2): KAGVTQTPRYLIKTRGQQVTLSCSPISGHRSVSWYQQTPGQGLQFLFEYFSETQRNKGNFPGRFSGRQFSNSRSEMNVSTLELGDSALYLCASSWLGTGELFFGEGSRLTVL.

This clone has just one count. This chain connects TRBV6-5 to TRBJ1-2; the D is unclear. The CDR3 is 12 amino acids. The germline gives CDR1 MNHEY, CDR2 SVGAGI. V shed 2 bases and J shed 9 bases, with 10 bases lying between them. Here the CDR3 DNA reads TGTGCCAGCAGTTACATTAGAGGAAGCTACACCTTC. Its protein is CASSYIRGSYTF.

This clone appeared a single time. V is TRBV3-1 (or the pseudogene TRBV3-2) and J is TRBJ2-1; 8 nucleotides align to TRBD2. Trimming took 5 bases from V and 12 from J; bases not matched to a gene: 21. Germline CDR1 LGHDT, CDR2 YNNKEL (reference sequence). The CDR3 consists of 17 residues. CDR3 bases: TGTGCCAGCAGCAGCCAAGGGGAGGTGAGCGGGAGAGGTCGGCAGTTCTTC. This encodes CASSSQGEVSGRGRQFF.

This clone showed up just once. This sequence joins TRBV5-1 and TRBJ2-3; 7 bases fit TRBD1. Germline CDR1 is SGHRS and CDR2 is YFSETQ. J gave up 2 bases and V 6 bases, and 3 bases lay outside the gene matches. The CDR3 is made up of 13 amino acids. DNA of the CDR3: TGCGCCAGCAAGGGACAGCACACAGATACGCAGTATTTT. This translates into CASKGQHTDTQYF.

V gene TRBV27 combines with J gene TRBJ2-3, with 16 nucleotides matching TRBD2. The CDR3 consists of 16 residues. The V and J ends lost 2 bases and 6 bases, in that order; junction bases with no gene match: 2. CDR1 MNHEY and CDR2 SMNVEV come from the germline V gene (reference sequence). The CDR3 loop reads CASSLRGLAGGDTQYF. In DNA form, the CDR3 reads TGTGCCAGCAGTTTACGGGGACTAGCGGGGGGGGATACGCAGTATTTT.

This chain uses TRBV28 with TRBJ2-6, with 12 bases fitting TRBD1. The germline V gene encodes CDR1 MDHEN and CDR2 SYDVKM. The ends lost 4 bases at V and 4 bases at J; junction bases unmatched: 8. CDR3 size: 18 residues. The CDR3, as DNA: TGTGCCAGCAGTTCTCTGGGACAGGGGGCGCCCGGGGCCAACGTCCTGACTTTC. This sequence encodes CASSSLGQGAPGANVLTF.

The chain recombines TRBV11-3 with TRBJ2-1; perhaps TRBD2 as D (7 bases). Germline CDR1 SGHNT, CDR2 YENEEA. V dropped 5 bases and J dropped 9 bases, with 14 bases sitting between them. The CDR3 extends over 13 amino acids. The CDR3 DNA follows: TGTGCCAGCAGCCCCGCAGGGGAGGGTGAGCAGTTCTTC. This sequence encodes CASSPAGEGEQFF.

The rearrangement joins TRBV15 to TRBJ1-2, with 8 positions matching TRBD1. The J segment lost 4 bases and the V segment lost 8 bases, leaving 0 bases of the junction unmatched. CDR1 is LNHNV, CDR2 YYDKDF, per germline (reference sequence). CDR3 length equals 11 residues. This CDR3 reads CATGTGYGYTF. In DNA form, the CDR3 reads TGTGCCACCGGGACAGGCTATGGCTACACCTTC.

This clone has more than one count but fewer than ten. The chain recombines TRBV21-1 with TRBJ2-7; the listed D gene, TRBD2, was not tested against the DNA. TRBV21-1 is deemed a pseudogene. This CDR3 spans 11 amino acids. The CDR3, as DNA: TGTGCCAGCAGCAAAGCGCGCGAGCAGTACTTC. Its protein product is CASSKAREQYF.

This rearrangement joins TRBV7-8 to TRBJ2-7; TRBD1 or TRBD2 may be the D gene (10 bases each). Germline CDR1 reads SGHVS; CDR2 reads FQNEAQ. The ends were cut back, 1 base at V and 6 bases at J, with 34 bases in the middle. This CDR3 is built from 21 residues. The CDR3 region is CASSLGRGQGGSSGRSGEQYF. The DNA for the CDR3 is TGTGCCAGCAGCTTAGGAAGAGGACAGGGGGGATCTAGCGGGAGATCGGGCGAGCAGTACTTC. The variable domain in full, completed from reference TRBV7-8 and TRBJ2-7, reads GAGVSQSPRYKVAKRGQDVALRCDPISGHVSLFWYQQALGQGPEFLTYFQNEAQLDKSGLPSDRFFAERPEGSVSTLKIQRTQQEDSAVYLCASSLGRGQGGSSGRSGEQYFGPGTRLTVT.